This record covers a single TCR beta chain. This sample is drawn from a study of cytomegalovirus exposure and HLA in healthy donors. TCRdb's copy holds only in-frame clones and misses some; the assay was immunoSEQ multiplex PCR. The sample lists about 250,000 clones, roughly 84% seen once, with around 13% in the top ten. The CDR3 consists of 14 residues. Looked up from germline, CDR1 is SGHRS and CDR2 is YFSETQ. With 4 bases removed from V and 3 bases from J, the gap between germline ends came to 10 bases. The TCR sequence derives from a man between 18 and 35 years old in good health and CMV-seropositive. The chain carries TRBV5-1 and TRBJ2-2, with D uncertain. Sequenced: PBMCs. The CDR3: CASSPTQDTGELFF. CDR3 sequence (DNA): TGCGCCAGCAGCCCAACCCAAGACACCGGGGAGCTGTTTTTT.